This is a list of T cell receptor beta chains from one sample in a study of OX40 agonist ivuxolimab in advanced cancers. Profiling relied on immunoSEQ multiplex PCR, and the TCRdb table lists in-frame clones only, not all of them. Of approximately 15,000 clones in the sample, around 75% were seen once. The sample in question was CD4+ or CD8+ T cells sorted from blood, obtained in a trial of the OX40 agonist ivuxolimab. The origin of the receptors is an adult with an advanced solid tumor such as melanoma, head and neck, liver or kidney cancer. Each CDR3 is given with its conserved first and last residue. D genes are given only for firm matches. For some rows the clone size is stated as once, few or many, or as a class when expanded; others skip it.

j_call clone_size v_call d_call cdr3_aa cdr3_nt
TRBJ1-2 NA TRBV30 TRBD1 CACPGTGESYGYTF TGTGCCTGCCCCGGGACAGGGGAATCTTATGGCTACACCTTC
TRBJ1-1 NA TRBV19 NA CASSPETGYMNTEAFF TGTGCCAGTAGTCCAGAGACAGGCTATATGAACACTGAAGCTTTCTTT
TRBJ2-3 NA TRBV5-6 TRBD2 CASSLASGSLTDTQYF TGTGCCAGCAGCTTGGCTAGCGGAAGTCTCACAGATACGCAGTATTTT
TRBJ1-5 few TRBV18 TRBD1 CASSEGQSSNQPQHF TGTGCCAGCTCAGAGGGACAGTCGAGCAATCAGCCCCAGCATTTT
TRBJ2-3 NA TRBV13 TRBD2 CASSPRGSADTQYF TGTGCCAGCAGCCCTCGCGGGAGCGCAGATACGCAGTATTTT
TRBJ2-3 few TRBV19 NA CASSMGPLTDTQYF TGTGCCAGTAGTATGGGGCCTCTGACAGATACGCAGTATTTT
TRBJ2-3 few TRBV6-4 TRBD1 CASARAPGQGADTQYF TGTGCCAGCGCCCGGGCCCCGGGACAGGGGGCAGATACGCAGTATTTT
TRBJ1-4 few TRBV7-9 NA CASSEEEWVDEKLFF TGTGCCAGCAGCGAGGAAGAGTGGGTTGATGAAAAACTGTTTTTT
TRBJ1-1 NA TRBV7-9 NA CASSFSTAAEAFF TGTGCCAGCAGCTTTTCGACTGCAGCTGAAGCTTTCTTT
TRBJ2-7 NA TRBV6-5 TRBD1 CASSYHRQGGEQYF TGTGCCAGCAGTTACCATAGACAGGGTGGGGAGCAGTACTTC
TRBJ2-7 NA TRBV7-8 NA CASSPGASYEQYF TGTGCCAGCAGCCCCGGGGCCTCCTACGAGCAGTACTTC
TRBJ2-1 NA TRBV6-5 NA CASSQILGSDEQFF TGTGCCAGCAGTCAAATATTAGGGAGCGATGAGCAGTTCTTC
TRBJ2-7 NA TRBV7-9 NA CASINFWRRISYEQYF TGTGCCAGCATCAACTTTTGGCGGAGGATTTCCTACGAGCAGTACTTC
TRBJ2-2 NA TRBV5-1 NA CASSLGITNTGELFF TGCGCCAGCAGCTTGGGGATAACGAACACCGGGGAGCTGTTTTTT
TRBJ2-1 few TRBV25-1 NA CASSWDSSNNEQFF TGTGCCAGCAGTTGGGACTCTTCTAACAATGAGCAGTTCTTC
TRBJ2-1 medium-sized TRBV2 NA CASSEPGLGVNEQFF TGTGCCAGCAGTGAACCCGGGTTAGGGGTTAATGAGCAGTTCTTC
TRBJ2-7 NA TRBV11-2 NA CATKDSNYEQYF TGTGCCACGAAGGACAGCAACTACGAGCAGTACTTC
TRBJ2-7 NA TRBV5-1 TRBD1 CASRRTGGYEQYF TGCGCCAGCAGACGGACAGGGGGCTACGAGCAGTACTTC
TRBJ2-5 NA TRBV5-5 NA CASNMVGGETQYF TGTGCCAGCAACATGGTGGGCGGGGAGACCCAGTACTTC
TRBJ2-1 NA TRBV5-8 TRBD2 CAGYLEQLTSGNFYNEQFF TGTGCCGGATATTTAGAACAGTTGACTAGCGGGAATTTCTACAATGAGCAGTTCTTC
TRBJ2-7 few TRBV4-1 TRBD2 CASSQSTGTSGTYEQYF TGCGCCAGCAGCCAATCCACGGGAACTAGCGGGACCTACGAGCAGTACTTC
TRBJ2-1 NA TRBV6-5 TRBD2 CASRYSGRAYNEQFF TGTGCCAGCAGATATAGCGGGAGGGCCTACAATGAGCAGTTCTTC
TRBJ2-2 few TRBV6-1 NA CASSAYGPGTGELFF TGTGCCAGCAGTGCTTACGGTCCGGGCACCGGGGAGCTGTTTTTT
TRBJ2-1 once TRBV7-9 NA CASSSSINNEQFF TGTGCCAGCAGCTCCTCCATAAACAATGAGCAGTTCTTC
TRBJ2-2 NA TRBV13 TRBD1 CASSPRLAGGIGELFF TGTGCCAGCAGCCCCCGATTGGCAGGGGGCATCGGGGAGCTGTTTTTT
TRBJ2-1 NA TRBV29-1 NA CSVEVEVNEQFF TGCAGCGTTGAAGTGGAGGTGAATGAGCAGTTCTTC
TRBJ1-3 few TRBV6-1 NA CATKFGNTIYF TGTGCCACCAAATTTGGAAACACCATATATTTT
TRBJ2-7 few TRBV7-3 NA CASSSTSYEQYF TGTGCCAGCAGCTCGACGTCCTACGAGCAGTACTTC
TRBJ2-1 NA TRBV7-9 NA CASSLGNEQFF TGTGCCAGCAGCTTAGGTAATGAGCAGTTCTTC
TRBJ2-2 NA TRBV6-5 NA CASSYFGLNTGELFF TGTGCCAGCAGTTACTTCGGCCTGAACACCGGGGAGCTGTTTTTT
TRBJ1-6 NA TRBV15 NA CATSRTPGMVDSPLHF TGTGCCACCAGCAGAACCCCCGGGATGGTAGATTCACCCCTCCACTTT
TRBJ2-3 few TRBV11-3 TRBD2 CASEEGGVTDTQYF TGTGCCAGCGAAGAGGGAGGGGTAACAGATACGCAGTATTTT
TRBJ1-6 NA TRBV2 TRBD1 CASSRDSSYNSPLHF TGTGCCAGCAGTCGGGACAGCTCCTATAATTCACCCCTCCACTTT
TRBJ2-3 NA TRBV5-1 TRBD1 CASSLTGGGGDTQYF TGCGCCAGCAGCTTAACAGGGGGCGGCGGGGATACGCAGTATTTT
TRBJ1-4 NA TRBV6-6 TRBD1 CASSPQGGGEKLFF TGTGCCAGCAGCCCTCAGGGGGGTGGAGAAAAACTGTTTTTT
TRBJ2-1 NA TRBV13 NA CASSLEGTYNEQFF TGTGCCAGCAGCCTCGAAGGGACCTACAATGAGCAGTTCTTC
TRBJ2-3 NA TRBV7-6 TRBD1 CASGQGGSTDTQYF TGTGCCAGCGGACAGGGTGGAAGCACAGATACGCAGTATTTT
TRBJ1-1 NA TRBV5-4 NA CASSLFPLQGTTEAFF TGTGCCAGCAGCTTGTTTCCCTTACAGGGAACCACTGAAGCTTTCTTT
TRBJ2-3 NA TRBV15 TRBD1 CATSRDRGGFGTDTQYF TGTGCCACCAGCAGAGATCGAGGGGGCTTCGGCACAGATACGCAGTATTTT
TRBJ2-7 once TRBV9 NA CASSAGNDRAGEQYF TGTGCCAGCAGCGCCGGTAACGACAGGGCGGGGGAGCAGTACTTC
TRBJ2-5 NA TRBV29-1 NA CSVEVQGPETQYF TGCAGCGTTGAAGTACAGGGTCCGGAGACCCAGTACTTC
TRBJ2-7 NA TRBV5-1 TRBD2 CASSLNPAGGPDEQYF TGCGCCAGCAGCTTGAATCCGGCGGGAGGGCCGGACGAGCAGTACTTC
TRBJ2-1 NA TRBV7-8 TRBD2 CASSDGLAGSLSYNEQFF TGTGCCAGCAGCGACGGACTAGCGGGGTCCCTTTCCTACAATGAGCAGTTCTTC
TRBJ2-7 NA TRBV11-3 NA CASSFMSGMTAEQYF TGTGCCAGCAGCTTCATGTCCGGGATGACCGCCGAGCAGTACTTC
TRBJ1-1 few TRBV30 NA CAWSVMKNTEAFF TGTGCCTGGAGTGTGATGAAGAACACTGAAGCTTTCTTT